Listed below are T cell receptor beta chains from one sample, sequenced in a study of cytomegalovirus exposure and HLA in healthy donors. Method: immunoSEQ multiplex PCR; TCRdb's copy keeps in-frame clones and lacks some. The sample has fewer than 250,000 clones, over 60% seen once; the top ten hold less than 20%. The sequenced material came from PBMCs. These receptors were collected from a man aged 40-55 years in good health and CMV-seronegative. The CDR3 runs from the conserved cysteine through the conserved F or W. The order of the fields is J gene, V gene, clone size, D gene, CDR3 DNA, CDR3 protein. D genes are given only for firm matches. A clone size is listed for some rows: how often the clone was seen (once, few, many), or a class if it is expanded.

j_call: TRBJ2-3; v_call: TRBV7-2; clone_size: -; d_call: -; cdr3_nt: TGTGCCAGCAGCTATGAGAGGCCAGATACGCAGTATTTT; cdr3_aa: CASSYERPDTQYF
j_call: TRBJ2-7; v_call: TRBV18; clone_size: -; d_call: -; cdr3_nt: TGTGCCAGCTCACCACTGCTGCAGGGGAAAGCCGAGCAGTACTTC; cdr3_aa: CASSPLLQGKAEQYF
j_call: TRBJ1-2; v_call: TRBV30; clone_size: -; d_call: -; cdr3_nt: TGTGCCCAGCAGCCACAGGACACCATTTATGGCTACACCTTC; cdr3_aa: CAQQPQDTIYGYTF
j_call: TRBJ2-7; v_call: TRBV23-1; clone_size: -; d_call: -; cdr3_nt: TGCGCCAGCAGTCCCGGGACACAAACCTACGGGCAGTACTTC; cdr3_aa: CASSPGTQTYGQYF
j_call: TRBJ2-7; v_call: TRBV5-1; clone_size: -; d_call: -; cdr3_nt: TGCGCCAGCAGCTTGGGCGGCGAGCAGTACTTC; cdr3_aa: CASSLGGEQYF
j_call: TRBJ1-1; v_call: TRBV9; clone_size: -; d_call: TRBD1; cdr3_nt: TGTGCCAGCAGCGTCGCGGGACAGATGAACACTGAAGCTTTCTTT; cdr3_aa: CASSVAGQMNTEAFF
j_call: TRBJ2-1; v_call: TRBV19; clone_size: few; d_call: TRBD1; cdr3_nt: TGTGCCAGTAGTGCGGACAGGGCCTCCTACAATGAGCAGTTCTTC; cdr3_aa: CASSADRASYNEQFF
j_call: TRBJ1-1; v_call: TRBV10-1; clone_size: -; d_call: TRBD1; cdr3_nt: TGCGCCAGCAGAGGTGGAGGGGGCTCTGAAGCTTTCTTT; cdr3_aa: CASRGGGGSEAFF
j_call: TRBJ2-5; v_call: TRBV11-2; clone_size: -; d_call: -; cdr3_nt: TGTGCCAGCAGCCACTGGGAGGAAGAGACCCAGTACTTC; cdr3_aa: CASSHWEEETQYF
j_call: TRBJ1-5; v_call: TRBV6-5; clone_size: -; d_call: -; cdr3_nt: TGTGCCAGCAGTTACTCGAGAAATCCTAATAATCAGCCCCAGCATTTT; cdr3_aa: CASSYSRNPNNQPQHF
j_call: TRBJ2-3; v_call: TRBV27; clone_size: once; d_call: -; cdr3_nt: TGTGCCAGCAGGAGAGGCAGCACAGATACGCAGTATTTT; cdr3_aa: CASRRGSTDTQYF
j_call: TRBJ1-3; v_call: TRBV2; clone_size: -; d_call: -; cdr3_nt: TGTGCCAGCAGTGAAGGCAGCTCTGGAAACACCATATATTTT; cdr3_aa: CASSEGSSGNTIYF
j_call: TRBJ1-2; v_call: TRBV6-6; clone_size: -; d_call: TRBD1; cdr3_nt: TGTGCCAGCAGTTACCTTGACAGGGAGAACTATGGCTACACCTTC; cdr3_aa: CASSYLDRENYGYTF
j_call: TRBJ1-3; v_call: TRBV5-6; clone_size: -; d_call: -; cdr3_nt: TGTGCCAGCAGCTTGAAGGTGGGGCAGTCTGGAAACACCATATATTTT; cdr3_aa: CASSLKVGQSGNTIYF
j_call: TRBJ2-5; v_call: TRBV9; clone_size: once; d_call: -; cdr3_nt: TGTGCCAGCAGCGTAGAGTCGGGACATGTGAAAGAGACCCAGTACTTC; cdr3_aa: CASSVESGHVKETQYF
j_call: TRBJ2-1; v_call: TRBV5-1; clone_size: few; d_call: TRBD1; cdr3_nt: TGCGCCAGCAGCTTACCCGGGACAGGGGGCAATAATGAGCAGTTCTTC; cdr3_aa: CASSLPGTGGNNEQFF
j_call: TRBJ1-5; v_call: TRBV7-2; clone_size: -; d_call: -; cdr3_nt: TGTGCCAGCAGCTTCACAGGGTTTCAGCCCCAGCATTTT; cdr3_aa: CASSFTGFQPQHF
j_call: TRBJ2-2; v_call: TRBV27; clone_size: -; d_call: TRBD2; cdr3_nt: TGTGCCAGCTCCCCTAGCGGGGGGGCCGTAACCGGGGAGCTGTTTTTT; cdr3_aa: CASSPSGGAVTGELFF
j_call: TRBJ1-4; v_call: TRBV5-6; clone_size: -; d_call: TRBD1; cdr3_nt: TGTGCCAGCAGCCCCGACAGGGGGGTTGGAAAACTGTTTTTT; cdr3_aa: CASSPDRGVGKLFF
j_call: TRBJ1-3; v_call: TRBV18; clone_size: few; d_call: -; cdr3_nt: TGTGCCAGCTCACGGGAGGGCACCTCTGGAAACACCATATATTTT; cdr3_aa: CASSREGTSGNTIYF
j_call: TRBJ2-5; v_call: TRBV7-9; clone_size: -; d_call: TRBD1; cdr3_nt: TGTGCCAGCAGCCAGTGGACAGGGTTGGGGACCCAGTACTTC; cdr3_aa: CASSQWTGLGTQYF
j_call: TRBJ2-3; v_call: TRBV19; clone_size: -; d_call: TRBD2; cdr3_nt: TGTGCCAGTAGACCGTGGGCGGGAGTTCGATTAACAGATACGCAGTATTTT; cdr3_aa: CASRPWAGVRLTDTQYF
j_call: TRBJ2-3; v_call: TRBV10-3; clone_size: -; d_call: TRBD1; cdr3_nt: TGTGCCACCAAACCGGGACAGACAACAGATACGCAGTATTTT; cdr3_aa: CATKPGQTTDTQYF
j_call: TRBJ1-2; v_call: TRBV28; clone_size: few; d_call: TRBD1; cdr3_nt: TGTGCCAGCACGACCCGAGGGGTGGGACAGACAAACTATGGCTACACCTTC; cdr3_aa: CASTTRGVGQTNYGYTF
j_call: TRBJ2-3; v_call: TRBV5-1; clone_size: few; d_call: TRBD2; cdr3_nt: TGCGCCAGCAGCGCCGGGACTAGCGGGAGGGGAGGCACAGATACGCAGTATTTT; cdr3_aa: CASSAGTSGRGGTDTQYF
j_call: TRBJ2-5; v_call: TRBV9; clone_size: -; d_call: -; cdr3_nt: TGTGCCAGCAGCTTTCGAGGGGGAGACGGAGAGACCCAGTACTTC; cdr3_aa: CASSFRGGDGETQYF
j_call: TRBJ2-7; v_call: TRBV5-4; clone_size: -; d_call: TRBD2; cdr3_nt: TGTGCCAGCAGCTCGGCCTCGGGGGGGAGGGATCGAGGAGAGCAGTACTTC; cdr3_aa: CASSSASGGRDRGEQYF
j_call: TRBJ1-5; v_call: TRBV19; clone_size: -; d_call: TRBD1; cdr3_nt: TGTGCCAGTACGGAGCTTCACCAGGGGGGCAATCAGCCCCAGCATTTT; cdr3_aa: CASTELHQGGNQPQHF
j_call: TRBJ2-7; v_call: TRBV27; clone_size: few; d_call: -; cdr3_nt: TGTGCCAGCAGTTTACACAGCTCCTACGAGCAGTACTTC; cdr3_aa: CASSLHSSYEQYF
j_call: TRBJ1-1; v_call: TRBV6-1; clone_size: few; d_call: -; cdr3_nt: TGTGCCAGCAGTGAGTCCAGGAACACTGAAGCTTTCTTT; cdr3_aa: CASSESRNTEAFF
j_call: TRBJ1-1; v_call: TRBV30; clone_size: -; d_call: -; cdr3_nt: TGTGCCTGGAGTTTAGGGGGAAACACTGAAGCTTTCTTT; cdr3_aa: CAWSLGGNTEAFF
j_call: TRBJ1-2; v_call: TRBV5-1; clone_size: -; d_call: TRBD1; cdr3_nt: TGCGCCAGCAGCGGCGGACAGGCGGGTAACTATGGCTACACCTTC; cdr3_aa: CASSGGQAGNYGYTF
j_call: TRBJ2-7; v_call: TRBV13; clone_size: -; d_call: -; cdr3_nt: TGTGCCAGCAGCCCCGGAGGCGGGGACGAGCAGTACTTC; cdr3_aa: CASSPGGGDEQYF
j_call: TRBJ1-2; v_call: TRBV27; clone_size: -; d_call: -; cdr3_nt: TGTGCCAGCAAGGCGGAGGGGCCGGATGGCTACACCTTC; cdr3_aa: CASKAEGPDGYTF
j_call: TRBJ2-7; v_call: TRBV18; clone_size: -; d_call: TRBD2; cdr3_nt: TGTGCCAGCTCGCCGGGACTAGCGGGAGGCGAGCAGTACTTC; cdr3_aa: CASSPGLAGGEQYF
j_call: TRBJ1-1; v_call: TRBV6-5; clone_size: -; d_call: -; cdr3_nt: TGTGCCAGCAGTTATACAGAAAACACTGAAGCTTTCTTT; cdr3_aa: CASSYTENTEAFF
j_call: TRBJ2-1; v_call: TRBV21-1; clone_size: -; d_call: -; cdr3_nt: TGTGCCAGCAGAGAGACAGGGGGCTGCCACTCCTACAATGAGCAGTTCTTC; cdr3_aa: CASRETGGCHSYNEQFF
j_call: TRBJ1-1; v_call: TRBV6-5; clone_size: once; d_call: -; cdr3_nt: TGTGCCAGCAGTTCCGACAGTTACACTGAAGCTTTCTTT; cdr3_aa: CASSSDSYTEAFF
j_call: TRBJ2-3; v_call: TRBV9; clone_size: -; d_call: TRBD1; cdr3_nt: TGTGCCAGCAGCGTAGCAGGTCGGGACAGACTCACAGATACGCAGTATTTT; cdr3_aa: CASSVAGRDRLTDTQYF
j_call: TRBJ2-5; v_call: TRBV19; clone_size: -; d_call: -; cdr3_nt: TGTGCCAGTAGTAGGCCAAGAAACCAAGAGACCCAGTACTTC; cdr3_aa: CASSRPRNQETQYF
j_call: TRBJ2-2; v_call: TRBV4-1; clone_size: -; d_call: -; cdr3_nt: TGCGCCAGCAGCCAAGAGAGGGCCGGGGAGCTGTTTTTT; cdr3_aa: CASSQERAGELFF
j_call: TRBJ1-5; v_call: TRBV19; clone_size: -; d_call: TRBD1; cdr3_nt: TGTGCCAGTAGTACCTCGGGACAGCTAAATCAGCCCCAGCATTTT; cdr3_aa: CASSTSGQLNQPQHF
j_call: TRBJ1-1; v_call: TRBV28; clone_size: -; d_call: -; cdr3_nt: TGTGCCAGCAGTTTTGGGGCGCTTGCTGAAGCTTTCTTT; cdr3_aa: CASSFGALAEAFF
j_call: TRBJ2-3; v_call: TRBV9; clone_size: -; d_call: TRBD2; cdr3_nt: TGTGCCAGCAGCGTAGGGGTAGCGGGAGGGTCCGATGATACGCAGTATTTT; cdr3_aa: CASSVGVAGGSDDTQYF
j_call: TRBJ1-1; v_call: TRBV6-6; clone_size: -; d_call: TRBD1; cdr3_nt: TGTGCCAGCAGCCGACCCGGACAGGGGAGTACTGAAGCTTTCTTT; cdr3_aa: CASSRPGQGSTEAFF
j_call: TRBJ1-1; v_call: TRBV10-3; clone_size: -; d_call: -; cdr3_nt: TGTGCCATCAGTGATTCCGGGACAATGAACACTGAAGCTTTCTTT; cdr3_aa: CAISDSGTMNTEAFF
j_call: TRBJ2-1; v_call: TRBV6-1; clone_size: few; d_call: -; cdr3_nt: TGTGCCAGCAGCGAACCCCGTTATGAGCAGTTCTTC; cdr3_aa: CASSEPRYEQFF
j_call: TRBJ2-1; v_call: TRBV19; clone_size: -; d_call: TRBD2; cdr3_nt: TGTGCCAGTAAGCTTTTTAGCGGGAGAATTGAGCAGTTCTTC; cdr3_aa: CASKLFSGRIEQFF
j_call: TRBJ2-2; v_call: TRBV15; clone_size: once; d_call: TRBD1; cdr3_nt: TGTGCCACCAGCGGGACAGGGGGGATCGGGGAGCTGTTTTTT; cdr3_aa: CATSGTGGIGELFF
j_call: TRBJ1-1; v_call: TRBV7-9; clone_size: -; d_call: TRBD1; cdr3_nt: TGTGCCAGCAGCTCCGAAAGGGGGCCTCTAACTGAAGCTTTCTTT; cdr3_aa: CASSSERGPLTEAFF
j_call: TRBJ1-2; v_call: TRBV5-1; clone_size: few; d_call: TRBD1; cdr3_nt: TGCGCCAGCGCACTTACAGGGGGCGAAAATGGCTACACCTTC; cdr3_aa: CASALTGGENGYTF
j_call: TRBJ2-7; v_call: TRBV7-9; clone_size: -; d_call: TRBD1; cdr3_nt: TGTGCCAGCAGCTTCCGGGACAGACCTCCTTACGAGCAGTACTTC; cdr3_aa: CASSFRDRPPYEQYF
j_call: TRBJ1-1; v_call: TRBV7-6; clone_size: once; d_call: -; cdr3_nt: TGTGCCAGCAGCTTAGAAGAGGCAGGGTTGCCTGAAGCTTTCTTT; cdr3_aa: CASSLEEAGLPEAFF
j_call: TRBJ2-1; v_call: TRBV6-5; clone_size: -; d_call: TRBD2; cdr3_nt: TGTGCCAGCAGTTCCACGGGACTAGGAAGGAATGAGCAGTTCTTC; cdr3_aa: CASSSTGLGRNEQFF
j_call: TRBJ2-5; v_call: TRBV15; clone_size: -; d_call: -; cdr3_nt: TGTGCCACCGGGGGGCGGGGGCAAGAGACCCAGTACTTC; cdr3_aa: CATGGRGQETQYF